This entry describes one T cell receptor beta chain. Its matching antigen is unknown. This specimen comes from a study of T cells in localized non-small cell lung cancer. Study results and limitations: The study found T cell clonality highest in uninvolved adjacent lung, above tumor. An association was observed between higher blood T cell density and longer overall survival.

The data were produced by immunoSEQ multiplex PCR, yet TCRdb's version contains in-frame clones alone and is incomplete. This table holds fewer than 95,000 clones, about nine tenths found once. The CDR3 is 17 amino acids. With 4 bases removed from V and 4 bases from J, the gap between germline ends came to 20 bases. The germline CDR1 and CDR2 sequences are SEHNR and FQNEAQ (reference sequence). The specimen was PBMCs, collected before any cancer treatment. This chain links TRBV7-9 with TRBJ2-1, with D maybe TRBD1 (6 bases). This receptor was taken from a woman aged 40-69 years with stage II squamous cell lung carcinoma. The CDR3 coding sequence is TGTGCCAGCAGCTCTCCCCCGGGACACATGAGGTACAATGAGCAGTTCTTC. Its translation is CASSSPPGHMRYNEQFF.